This T cell receptor (beta chain) was sequenced during a study of cytomegalovirus exposure and HLA in healthy donors. Broader study findings: The authors listed 150 to 200 TCR beta chains as cytomegalovirus-associated.

Here immunoSEQ multiplex PCR was the method, and the copy in TCRdb shows in-frame clones only, minus some. The sample holds 65,000 or so clones, roughly 94% seen once. V trimming: 3 bases; J trimming: 4 bases; junction bases outside the gene matches: 2. Per germline, CDR1 LGHNA and CDR2 YSLEER. This CDR3 comprises 13 residues. Details on this clone: Its specificity is not known.

Input material: PBMCs. The chain is built from TRBV4-3 and TRBJ2-7; 8 bases match TRBD1. The sequence was obtained from a woman younger than 35 in good health and CMV-seronegative. The chain's CDR3 is CASSHGTGYEQYF. CDR3 sequence (DNA): TGCGCCAGCAGCCACGGGACAGGTTACGAGCAGTACTTC.